This T cell receptor (beta chain) appears in the sequencing data of a study of blood T cell repertoires in COVID-19. In the study overall: The cDNA or gDNA used as material had been derived from T cells, B-cell-depleted T cells, or PBMCs.

In the source study's methods: Nucleated cell counts were estimated from reference gene primer amplification. Libraries were prepared by immunoSEQ multiplex PCR; TCRdb keeps only in-frame clonotypes and omits some of them. That table gives V, J and clone size, and the DNA gave D and trimming. The sample holds around 260,000 clones, over 70% seen once. Worth noting for this clone: A much larger clone lies one base from this, so it may be a read error.

From germline, CDR1 is MNHEY and CDR2 SVGAGI. V gave up 4 bases and J gave up 0 bases; unmatched junction bases: 0. The length of the CDR3 is 15 residues. This TCR derives from a middle-aged woman who had recovered from COVID-19. The specimen sequenced was peripheral blood. The chain employs TRBV6-5 and TRBJ2-2; 9 bases agree with TRBD1. The CDR3, as DNA: TGTGCCAGCAGTTGGGACAGGGCGAACACCGGGGAGCTGTTTTTT. This encodes CASSWDRANTGELFF.